The clone carrying this TCR beta chain has a handful of counts. The target antigen is unknown. The data derive from a study of T cells in Graves' hyperthyroidism and ophthalmopathy. Study observations and caveats: Most clonotypes that expanded in the thyroid above 0.001 also showed up in blood. Separating ophthalmopathy from stable hyperthyroidism was achieved by a 13 V-J model.

Amplification of TCR beta CDR3 regions was performed using RNA transcripts as template. The TCR CDR3 first-round RT-PCR relied on the HTBI primer set. In TCRdb, the multiplex PCR reads were re-called with MiXCR into one record per CDR3 protein. The repertoire holds a few hundred thousand distinct CDR3 sequences, with less than 15% as singletons. Source material for PBMCs was about 10 ml fresh peripheral blood. This CDR3 comprises 17 residues. Germline V gives CDR1 MNHNS, CDR2 SASEGT. Between the trimmed V and J ends, which lost 5 bases and 6 bases, there was a span of 25 bases. The sequenced sample consisted of blood. V and J are TRBV6-1 and TRBJ1-1, with D tentatively TRBD1 (5 bases). The TCR comes from a woman younger than 30 with Graves' hyperthyroidism. For the CDR3, the DNA is TGTGCCAGCAGTCGGGATCAAGACAGTCGAATAAGACCTGAAGCTTTCTTT. This translates into CASSRDQDSRIRPEAFF.